Listed here are 10 T cell receptor beta chains from one sample, sequenced in a study of Ad26.COV2.S vaccination and SARS-CoV-2 variants. Sample treatment: approximately 18 received Ad26.COV2.S at low or high dose, single or two shots; about 5 received placebo; per-sample allocation not given. Day 63 following the first vaccine or placebo injection was when the samples were taken. Sequencing was performed with immunoSEQ multiplex PCR; in TCRdb, only in-frame clones are kept and a portion is missing. This sample yields 350,000 to 500,000 clones, of which 90% are seen a single time; about 4.1% belongs to the top ten. This material consisted of peripheral blood, taken in a trial of Ad26.COV2.S vaccine versus placebo. The receptors here all came from a person between 18 and 65 years old who received the Ad26.COV2.S COVID-19 vaccine or a placebo.

This clone was recorded once. This sequence joins TRBV6-5 and TRBJ2-2, with D possibly matching TRBD2 (6 bases). Looked up from germline, CDR1 is MNHEY and CDR2 is SVGAGI. Between the trimmed V and J ends, which lost 7 bases and 6 bases, there was a span of 15 bases. The CDR3 has 14 amino acids. The CDR3 reads CASTPPGGSGELFF. The CDR3 region has the DNA TGTGCCAGCACCCCCCCCGGAGGGTCCGGGGAGCTGTTTTTT.

This chain connects TRBV6-5 to TRBJ2-5, with 7 bases lining up with TRBD1. CDR1 is MNHEY, CDR2 SVGAGI, per germline. With 4 bases clipped from V and 2 bases from J, the junction kept 7 bases outside the gene matches. The CDR3 covers 15 residues. CDR3 sequence: CASSSSPGQQETQYF. DNA of the CDR3: TGTGCCAGCAGTTCCTCGCCGGGACAGCAAGAGACCCAGTACTTC.

The V call is TRBV7-9, the J call TRBJ1-4, with D possibly TRBD1 on 6 matching bases. CDR1 and CDR2 (germline): SEHNR, FQNEAQ (reference sequence). The CDR3 is made up of 15 amino acids. Trimming removed 5 bases at V and 8 bases at J, with 18 bases between. In DNA form, the CDR3 reads TGTGCCAGCAGCATGAGGGGGTTTTTAGAAGAAAAACTGTTTTTT. Its protein is CASSMRGFLEEKLFF.

The genes are TRBV7-9 and TRBJ1-1, with 8 bases fitting TRBD1. The J segment lost 2 bases and the V segment lost 4 bases, leaving 3 bases of the junction unmatched. The germline V gene encodes CDR1 SEHNR and CDR2 FQNEAQ (reference sequence). The CDR3 has 14 residues. The CDR3 DNA sequence: TGTGCCAGCAGCTCGGGACAGGCAAACACTGAAGCTTTCTTT. Its protein product is CASSSGQANTEAFF.

The chain has TRBV14 and TRBJ2-7; the match to TRBD1 covers 7 bases. The CDR3 loop spans 15 amino acids. V lost 1 base and J lost 5; bases outside the gene matches: 8. The germline CDR1 and CDR2 sequences are SGHDN and FVKESK. The CDR3: CASSQGAGGWDEQYF. DNA for the CDR3: TGTGCCAGCAGCCAAGGGGCAGGGGGATGGGACGAGCAGTACTTC.

V and J are TRBV28 and TRBJ2-3, with 7 bases that match TRBD2. Germline values: CDR1 MDHEN, CDR2 SYDVKM. The V gene end was trimmed by 8 bases and the J gene end by 3 bases; junction bases not matched to a gene: 11. This CDR3 is built from 15 residues. The CDR3 loop reads CASVLTGLRTDTQYF. CDR3 sequence (DNA): TGTGCCAGCGTATTAACGGGACTAAGAACAGATACGCAGTATTTT.

The chain recombines TRBV19 with TRBJ1-1; 7 bases are a match to TRBD1. V shed 7 bases and J 0 bases; nucleotides not matched to a gene: 11. This CDR3 comprises 16 residues. The germline V gene encodes CDR1 LNHDA and CDR2 SQIVND (reference sequence). The DNA for the CDR3 is TGTGCCAGTACCATGGGGGACAGCTACATGAACACTGAAGCTTTCTTT. Translation: CASTMGDSYMNTEAFF.

This sequence joins TRBV5-6 and TRBJ2-7; 10 bases line up with TRBD2. Germline CDR1 reads SGHDT; CDR2 reads YYEEEE. The CDR3 runs to 15 residues. J lost 2 bases, V lost 4 bases, and 6 bases had no gene match. The CDR3 spells CASSPLAGATYEQYF. As DNA, the CDR3 is TGTGCCAGCAGCCCTCTAGCGGGAGCGACCTACGAGCAGTACTTC.

The chain has TRBV27 and TRBJ2-3; D is unclear. The CDR3 consists of 11 residues. Germline CDR1 MNHEY, CDR2 SMNVEV (reference sequence). The V end lost 4 bases, the J end lost 2 bases, and 1 base lay between the germline ends. This chain's CDR3 is CASSSTDTQYF. The CDR3, as DNA: TGTGCCAGCAGTTCCACAGATACGCAGTATTTT.

With regard to this clone: Germline is not matched at one junction end, which may reflect a read error. Written as DNA, the CDR3 is TGTGTCAGCGCGGAGGGCCGAATCGATGAGCAGTTCTTC. This sequence encodes CVSAEGRIDEQFF. This chain links TRBV28 with TRBJ2-1, with D perhaps matching TRBD2 (6 bases). The germline V gene has CDR1 MDHEN and CDR2 SYDVKM. The CDR3 extends over 13 amino acids.